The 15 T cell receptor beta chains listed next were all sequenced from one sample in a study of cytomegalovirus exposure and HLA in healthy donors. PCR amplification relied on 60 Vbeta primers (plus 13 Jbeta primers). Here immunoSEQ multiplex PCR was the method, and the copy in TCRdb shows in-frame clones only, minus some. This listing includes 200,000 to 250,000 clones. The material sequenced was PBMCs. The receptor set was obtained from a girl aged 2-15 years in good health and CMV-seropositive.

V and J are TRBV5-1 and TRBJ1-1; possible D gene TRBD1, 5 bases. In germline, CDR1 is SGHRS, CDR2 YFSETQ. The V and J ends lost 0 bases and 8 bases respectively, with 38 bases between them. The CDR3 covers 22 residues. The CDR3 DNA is TGCGCCAGCAGCTTGGTGCGGAGGGCGTTGTATCTCGTGTTATTATTGAGGGGAGAAGCTTTCTTT. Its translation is CASSLVRRALYLVLLLRGEAFF.

The CDR3 bases are TGTGCCTGGAGTCTTCCGTCTATCCAGCCCCAGCATTTT. It is translated as CAWSLPSIQPQHF. The chain is built from TRBV30 and TRBJ1-5; no clear D gene. The V gene lost 2 bases and the J gene lost 7 bases, with 12 bases spanning the gap. The CDR3 is 13 amino acids. Germline V gene sequence: CDR1 GTSNPN, CDR2 SVGIG (reference sequence).

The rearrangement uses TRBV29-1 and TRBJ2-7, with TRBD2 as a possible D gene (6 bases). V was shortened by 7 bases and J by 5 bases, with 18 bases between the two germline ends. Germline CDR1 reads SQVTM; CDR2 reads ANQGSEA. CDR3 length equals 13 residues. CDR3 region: CSAYGGAGHEQYF. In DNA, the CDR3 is TGCAGCGCCTACGGAGGGGCAGGGCACGAGCAGTACTTC.

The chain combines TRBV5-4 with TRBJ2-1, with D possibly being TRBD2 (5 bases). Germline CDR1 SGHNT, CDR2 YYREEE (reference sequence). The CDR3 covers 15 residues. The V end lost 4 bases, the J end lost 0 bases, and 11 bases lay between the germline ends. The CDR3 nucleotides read TGTGCCAGCAGCACCCCACGGGGCTCCTACAATGAGCAGTTCTTC. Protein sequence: CASSTPRGSYNEQFF.

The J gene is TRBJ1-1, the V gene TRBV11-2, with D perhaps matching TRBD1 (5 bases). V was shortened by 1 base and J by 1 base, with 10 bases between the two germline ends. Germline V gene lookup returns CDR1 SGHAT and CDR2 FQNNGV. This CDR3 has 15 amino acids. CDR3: CASSLVGVSNTEAFF. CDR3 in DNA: TGTGCCAGCAGCTTAGTAGGGGTATCGAACACTGAAGCTTTCTTT.

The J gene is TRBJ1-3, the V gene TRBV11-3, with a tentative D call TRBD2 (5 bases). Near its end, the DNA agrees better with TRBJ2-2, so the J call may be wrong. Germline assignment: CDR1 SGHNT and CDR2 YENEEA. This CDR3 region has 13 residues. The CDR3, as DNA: TGTGCCAGCAGCTTAGAAGAGGGCGGGGAGCTGTTTTTT. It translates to CASSLEEGGELFF.

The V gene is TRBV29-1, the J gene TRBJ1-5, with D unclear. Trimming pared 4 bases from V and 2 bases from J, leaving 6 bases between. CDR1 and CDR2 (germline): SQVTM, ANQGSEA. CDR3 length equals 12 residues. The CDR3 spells CSVVAGNQPQHF. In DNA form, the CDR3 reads TGCAGCGTTGTGGCTGGCAATCAGCCCCAGCATTTT.

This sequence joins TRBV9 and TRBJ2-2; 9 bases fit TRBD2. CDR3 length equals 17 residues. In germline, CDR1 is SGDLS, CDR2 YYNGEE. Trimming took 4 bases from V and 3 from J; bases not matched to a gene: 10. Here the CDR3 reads CASSSLAGAPDTGELFF. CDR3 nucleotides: TGTGCCAGCAGCTCATTAGCGGGAGCCCCGGACACCGGGGAGCTGTTTTTT.

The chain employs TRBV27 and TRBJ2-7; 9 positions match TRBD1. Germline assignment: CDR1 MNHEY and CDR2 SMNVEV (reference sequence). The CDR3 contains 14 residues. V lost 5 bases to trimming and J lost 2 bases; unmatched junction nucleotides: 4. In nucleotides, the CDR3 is TGTGCCAGCAGTCCCGGGACAGGGCCCTACGAGCAGTACTTC. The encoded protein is CASSPGTGPYEQYF.

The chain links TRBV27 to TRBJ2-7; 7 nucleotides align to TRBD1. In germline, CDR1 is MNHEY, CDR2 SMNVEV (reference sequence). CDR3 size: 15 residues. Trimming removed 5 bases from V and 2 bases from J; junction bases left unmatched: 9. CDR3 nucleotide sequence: TGTGCCAGCAGTCTCTCGAGGGGGCGCCCCTACGAGCAGTACTTC. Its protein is CASSLSRGRPYEQYF.

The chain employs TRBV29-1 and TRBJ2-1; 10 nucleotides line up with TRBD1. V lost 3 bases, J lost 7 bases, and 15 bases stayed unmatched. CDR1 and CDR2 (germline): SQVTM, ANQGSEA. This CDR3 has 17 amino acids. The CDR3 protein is CSVERRQGAFKTNEQFF. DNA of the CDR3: TGCAGCGTTGAGAGACGACAGGGGGCTTTTAAGACTAATGAGCAGTTCTTC.

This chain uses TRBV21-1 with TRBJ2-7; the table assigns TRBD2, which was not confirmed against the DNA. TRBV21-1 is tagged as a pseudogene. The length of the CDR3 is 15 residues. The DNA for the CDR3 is TGTGCCAGCAGCAAAGGGACTAGACCCCCGGCCGAGCAGTACTTC. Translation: CASSKGTRPPAEQYF.

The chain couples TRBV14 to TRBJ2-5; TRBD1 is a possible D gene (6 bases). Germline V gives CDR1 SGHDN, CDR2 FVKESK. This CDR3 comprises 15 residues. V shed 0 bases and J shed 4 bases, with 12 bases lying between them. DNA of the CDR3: TGTGCCAGCAGCCAAGACCGGGGACAAATAGAGACCCAGTACTTC. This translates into CASSQDRGQIETQYF. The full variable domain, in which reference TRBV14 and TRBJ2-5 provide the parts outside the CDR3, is EAGVTQFPSHSVIEKGQTVTLRCDPISGHDNLYWYRRVMGKEIKFLLHFVKESKQDESGMPNNRFLAERTGGTYSTLKVQPAELEDSGVYFCASSQDRGQIETQYFGPGTRLLVL.

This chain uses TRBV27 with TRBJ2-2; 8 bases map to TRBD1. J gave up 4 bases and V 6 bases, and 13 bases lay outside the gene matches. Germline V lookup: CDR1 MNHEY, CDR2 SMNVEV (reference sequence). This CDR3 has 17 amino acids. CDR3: CASRLTAGTGSTGELFF. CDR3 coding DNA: TGTGCCAGCAGATTGACCGCCGGGACAGGATCCACCGGGGAGCTGTTTTTT.

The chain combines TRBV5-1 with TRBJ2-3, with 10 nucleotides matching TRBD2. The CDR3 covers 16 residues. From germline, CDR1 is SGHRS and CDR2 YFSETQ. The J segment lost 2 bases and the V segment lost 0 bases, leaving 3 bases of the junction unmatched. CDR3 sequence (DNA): TGCGCCAGCAGCTTGGTCGGGACTAGCGCCACAGATACGCAGTATTTT. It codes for CASSLVGTSATDTQYF.